What follows describes a single T cell receptor beta chain. What it binds is not known. Investigators spread the genomic DNA of each subset evenly over several immunoSEQ plates. Only in-frame clones appear in the TCRdb table, and some are missing; sequencing was by immunoSEQ multiplex PCR. The sample includes roughly 700,000 clones, around two thirds seen only once; the top ten take over 1.5%. V shed 3 bases and J 0 bases; nucleotides not matched to a gene: 5. The germline gives CDR1 SNHLY, CDR2 FYNNEI. There are 16 residues in the CDR3. This entry comes from a study of shared clonotypes between healthy human individuals. Study-level information: Three plates were used per donor for CD4 naive, three for CD4 memory, two for CD8 naive and one for CD8 memory.

The study, taken as a whole, reports: What naive subsets generally showed was a larger estimated richness than memory subsets showed. Only blood underwent sampling, and tissue repertoires likely differ.

This sequence joins TRBV2 and TRBJ2-7; TRBD2 agrees at 10 bases. This TCR derives from a woman in her 30s in good health. The sample comprised memory CD4+ T cells sorted from blood. Subset noted: CD45RA-negative fraction. The chain's CDR3 is CASSDPASGSSYEQYF. CDR3 DNA: TGTGCCAGCAGTGACCCCGCTAGCGGGAGCTCCTACGAGCAGTACTTC.